Shown below are 8 T cell receptor beta chains from a single sample sequenced in a study of early T cells in non-severe SARS-CoV-2 infection. MiXCR was run by TCRdb on the 5' RACE reads, yielding one entry per CDR3 protein. The table has 20,000 to 25,000 distinct CDR3 sequences, 5.7% seen once. The material was whole blood, obtained at baseline. The receptors come from an adult who was a healthcare worker with PCR-confirmed SARS-CoV-2 infection or an uninfected control (not recorded which).

The chain carries TRBV5-1 and TRBJ2-2; D is possibly TRBD1 (6 bases). Between the trimmed V and J ends, which lost 6 bases and 5 bases, there was a span of 17 bases. The germline gives CDR1 SGHRS, CDR2 YFSETQ. This CDR3 contains 15 residues. CDR3 sequence: CASTHSQGKTGELFF. CDR3 in DNA: TGCGCCAGCACCCACTCGCAGGGGAAGACCGGGGAGCTGTTTTTT.

This clonotype was recorded a few times. J is TRBJ2-5 and V is TRBV18, with 9 bases that match TRBD2. The germline CDR1 and CDR2 sequences are KGHSH and LQKENI. Trimming removed 1 base from V and 5 bases from J; junction bases left unmatched: 5. This CDR3 contains 15 residues. The CDR3 DNA reads TGTGCCAGCTCACCACTTCTGCGGGGGGGCGAGACCCAGTACTTC. Translated, it gives CASSPLLRGGETQYF.

CDR3 sequence reads: CASGLGTGNMNTEAFF. CDR3 nucleotides: TGTGCCAGCGGGTTAGGGACAGGAAATATGAACACTGAAGCTTTCTTT. The chain links TRBV27 to TRBJ1-1, with 8 bases aligning to TRBD1. CDR3 size: 16 residues. From germline, CDR1 is MNHEY and CDR2 SMNVEV (reference sequence). The V and J ends lost 8 bases and 0 bases, in that order; junction bases with no gene match: 11.

This clonotype has ten or more counts. This chain connects TRBV20-1 to TRBJ2-1, with TRBD2 identical over 9 bases. J was trimmed by 12 bases and V by 4 bases; bases with no gene match: 13. This CDR3 region has 14 residues. Germline CDR1 and CDR2: DFQATT and SNEGSKA (reference sequence). The CDR3 region has the DNA TGCAGTGCTACACCGGGACTAGCAAGTAGGGTGCAGTTCTTC. Translated: CSATPGLASRVQFF.

This clonotype was counted many times. The genes are TRBV7-2 and TRBJ2-7, with 7 nucleotides matching TRBD1. V lost 5 bases to trimming and J lost 6 bases; unmatched junction nucleotides: 10. The CDR3 covers 14 residues. Germline loops: CDR1 SGHTA, CDR2 FQGNSA. The DNA for the CDR3 is TGTGCCAGCAGCGAGGGACAGACCGCCTCCGAGCAGTACTTC. Protein: CASSEGQTASEQYF.

This clonotype has at least ten counts. The chain links TRBV30 to TRBJ1-4; D is uncertain. The V end lost 1 base, the J end lost 3 bases, and 9 bases lay between the germline ends. The CDR3 sequence is 14 residues long. Germline V gene sequence: CDR1 GTSNPN, CDR2 SVGIG (reference sequence). The DNA of the CDR3 is TGTGCCTGGAGTGGTATTCAGTCTAATGAAAAACTGTTTTTT. Translated, it gives CAWSGIQSNEKLFF.

This clonotype was seen repeatedly, ten times or more. The chain is built from TRBV7-3 and TRBJ2-7; D perhaps matches TRBD1 (5 bases). CDR1 is SGHTA and CDR2 is FQGTGA in the germline V gene. V lost 3 bases, J lost 1 base, and 10 bases lay in between. The CDR3 has 14 residues. CDR3 bases: TGTGCCAGCAGCTTTGGGGCGCCTTCCTACGAGCAGTACTTC. Protein product: CASSFGAPSYEQYF.

By share of the sample, this clonotype is medium-sized. This sequence joins TRBV28 and TRBJ2-7; a possible D gene is TRBD1 (6 bases). Germline assignment: CDR1 MDHEN and CDR2 SYDVKM. This CDR3 is 14 amino acids long. Between the trimmed V and J ends, which lost 8 bases and 1 base, there was a span of 15 bases. CDR3 residues: CASGTGTPSYEQYF. In DNA form, the CDR3 reads TGTGCCAGCGGAACCGGGACACCTTCCTACGAGCAGTACTTC.